The present entry profiles one TCR beta chain with its context. This sample stems from a study of blood T cell repertoires in COVID-19. Study-wide background: Whether acute or convalescent, the COVID-19 samples came from the United States, Italy and Spain. The cDNA or gDNA used as material had been derived from T cells, B-cell-depleted T cells, or PBMCs.

The CDR3 extends over 13 amino acids. The germline gives CDR1 LGHNT, CDR2 FRNRAP. V was clipped by 1 base and J by 3 bases, with 7 bases between them. Authors' processing steps: Amplifying reference gene primers gave estimates of nucleated cell counts. Assay used: immunoSEQ multiplex PCR; TCRdb lists only in-frame clones, some missing. V and J calls and clone size are given by that table; D and trimming were obtained from the DNA. This sample has about 200,000 clones, with approximately 90% found just once. This chain connects TRBV12-5 to TRBJ2-7, with D tentatively TRBD1 (6 bases). Sequences were obtained from peripheral blood. This receptor was taken from a man aged 60 to 75 with active or convalescent COVID-19. CDR3 nucleotides: TGTGCTAGTGGTTTGGGGACAGTCTACGAGCAGTACTTC. It encodes CASGLGTVYEQYF.